The 24 T cell receptor beta chains presented below share a single source sample, sequenced in a study of blood T cells in healthy people across ages. The authors ran a second PCR of roughly 6 to 12 cycles using a sample-barcoded 5' primer and a J-beta primer mix. TCRdb reprocessed the 5' RACE reads with MiXCR, giving one entry per CDR3 protein. The profile shows approximately 690,000 distinct CDR3 sequences, approximately 59% of them singletons. Sample: blood. The receptors shown here come from a man aged 60 to 69 in good health.

Only a few counts were recorded for this clonotype. V gene TRBV3-1 combines with J gene TRBJ2-7, with 8 nucleotides matching TRBD1. After removal of 0 bases from V and 7 bases from J, the junction contained 2 bases not matched to a gene. The CDR3 loop spans 13 amino acids. From germline, CDR1 is LGHDT and CDR2 YNNKEL (reference sequence). The CDR3 DNA is TGTGCCAGCAGCCAAGACAGGGGGCGAGAGCAGTACTTC. Translating gives CASSQDRGREQYF.

This clonotype turned up a few times. The chain uses TRBV2 and TRBJ2-7; the D gene is possibly TRBD1 (5 bases). The CDR3 contains 12 residues. Germline V gene data show CDR1 as SNHLY and CDR2 as FYNNEI. Trimming removed 6 bases from V and 7 bases from J, with 13 bases in between. CDR3 loop: CASRPDMGEQYF. Here the CDR3 DNA reads TGTGCCAGCAGGCCGGACATGGGGGAGCAGTACTTC.

This chain joins TRBV6-2 or TRBV6-3 and TRBJ2-3; TRBD2 matches at 9 bases. The V segment lost 2 bases and the J segment 3 bases; nucleotides outside the gene matches: 6. CDR3 length: 16 residues. Per the germline V gene, CDR1 is MNHEY and CDR2 is SVGEGT. CDR3 region: CASSYPSGVQTDTQYF. CDR3 nucleotides: TGTGCCAGCAGTTACCCTAGCGGGGTCCAAACAGATACGCAGTATTTT.

The chain recombines TRBV27 with TRBJ2-1, with D possibly being TRBD2 (5 bases). Per the germline V gene, CDR1 is MNHEY and CDR2 is SMNVEV (reference sequence). The CDR3 runs to 13 residues. Trimming took off 8 bases at V and 7 bases at J, with 15 bases between the two ends. This CDR3 is CASRWDGENEQFF. CDR3 DNA sequence: TGTGCCAGCCGGTGGGATGGGGAGAATGAGCAGTTCTTC.

This chain joins TRBV6-6 and TRBJ1-4, with 10 nucleotides matching TRBD1. With 4 bases clipped from V and 4 bases from J, the junction kept 9 bases outside the gene matches. The CDR3 spans 17 residues. Germline V CDR1 and CDR2: MNHNY, SVGAGI (reference sequence). CDR3 bases: TGTGCCAGCAGTTCCCAGACAGGGGGCATCTATAATGAAAAACTGTTTTTT. Residues: CASSSQTGGIYNEKLFF.

This sequence joins TRBV3-1 and TRBJ2-4, with a possible D match to TRBD1 (6 bases). The CDR3 is made up of 13 amino acids. Trimming removed 5 bases from V and 13 bases from J, with 18 bases in between. The germline gives CDR1 LGHDT, CDR2 YNNKEL (reference sequence). CDR3 sequence: CASSWGPGFEQYF. The CDR3, as DNA: TGTGCCAGCAGCTGGGGGCCGGGTTTTGAGCAGTACTTC.

The chain is built from TRBV2 and TRBJ2-5; the D is unclear. This CDR3 has 15 residues. Per germline, CDR1 SNHLY and CDR2 FYNNEI. The V gene lost 7 bases and the J gene lost 7 bases, with 22 bases spanning the gap. CDR3 amino acids: CASKPPATTELTQYF. The CDR3 DNA is TGTGCCAGCAAACCCCCAGCGACCACCGAGTTGACCCAGTACTTC.

CDR3 nucleotides: TGCGCCAGCAGTCTTACAGGGTCCTACAATGAGCAGTTCTTC. Protein product: CASSLTGSYNEQFF. The rearrangement joins TRBV10-1 to TRBJ2-1; TRBD1 is a possible D gene (6 bases). Trimming took off 5 bases at V and 1 base at J, with 9 bases between the two ends. This CDR3 contains 14 residues. Per the germline V gene, CDR1 is WNHNN and CDR2 is SYGVQD (reference sequence).

The V gene is TRBV3-1, the J gene TRBJ2-3; D possibly corresponds to TRBD2 (6 bases). V was trimmed by 4 bases and J by 2 bases, leaving 19 bases between them. The CDR3 length is 17 residues. From germline, CDR1 is LGHDT and CDR2 YNNKEL (reference sequence). CDR3 sequence (DNA): TGTGCCAGCAGCCCACATTGGGGGGATTTTAACACAGATACGCAGTATTTT. This sequence encodes CASSPHWGDFNTDTQYF.

The CDR3 DNA reads TGCGCCAGCAGACAGAGCCACACACAGGATACGCAGTATTTT. Translating gives CASRQSHTQDTQYF. This sequence joins TRBV5-1 and TRBJ2-3; D gene unclear. This CDR3 has 14 residues. Per germline, CDR1 SGHRS and CDR2 YFSETQ. Trimming removed 5 bases from V and 6 bases from J, with 16 bases in between.

In its sample, this clonotype was seen a few times. The chain couples TRBV29-1 to TRBJ2-1, with TRBD2 as a possible D gene (5 bases). The ends were cut back, 3 bases at V and 8 bases at J, with 11 bases in the middle. The germline V gene encodes CDR1 SQVTM and CDR2 ANQGSEA. The CDR3 is 12 residues long. CDR3 region: CSVDFSSHEQFF. CDR3 sequence (DNA): TGCAGCGTTGATTTTTCTAGCCATGAGCAGTTCTTC.

J is TRBJ2-2 and V is TRBV9, with 7 bases fitting TRBD2. CDR1 SGDLS and CDR2 YYNGEE come from the germline V gene. Trimming cost V 4 bases and J 6 bases; bases outside gene matches: 6. The CDR3 has 14 amino acids. The CDR3: CASSPLGGAGELFF. Written as DNA, the CDR3 is TGTGCCAGCAGCCCCCTTGGGGGGGCCGGGGAGCTGTTTTTT.

The table lists this clonotype with a few counts. J is TRBJ2-1 and V is TRBV25-1, with D possibly matching TRBD2 (6 bases). With 1 base removed from V and 0 bases from J, the gap between germline ends came to 16 bases. The germline V gene encodes CDR1 MGHDK and CDR2 SYGVNS. The CDR3 has 18 residues. Here the CDR3 reads CASSEFGGATGSYNEQFF. CDR3 nucleotide sequence: TGTGCCAGCAGTGAATTCGGAGGGGCTACCGGCTCCTACAATGAGCAGTTCTTC.

The chain has TRBV12-3 or TRBV12-4 and TRBJ2-7; D is perhaps TRBD2 (5 bases). The CDR3 is 13 amino acids. Deletions cut 6 bases from V and 8 bases from J, with 17 bases between. The CDR3 loop is CASSPELGGQQYF. Written as DNA, the CDR3 is TGTGCCAGCAGCCCGGAGCTTGGCGGGCAGCAGTACTTC.

The chain combines TRBV18 with TRBJ2-4; 7 nucleotides match TRBD2. The J call may be in error: the DNA end matches TRBJ2-7 better. Germline CDR1 reads KGHSH; CDR2 reads LQKENI. This CDR3 region has 15 residues. The CDR3 bases are TGTGCCAGCTCACCTAGAGCGGGGTACTCCTACGAGCAGTACTTC. Translated: CASSPRAGYSYEQYF.

The chain employs TRBV6-5 and TRBJ2-2; a weak D match, TRBD1 (6 bases). V dropped 6 bases and J dropped 8 bases, with 19 bases sitting between them. There are 15 residues in the CDR3. The germline V gene has CDR1 MNHEY and CDR2 SVGAGI. In DNA, the CDR3 is TGTGCCAGCAGCGACGGGACAAGAACGACGGGGGAGCTGTTTTTT. This gives the protein CASSDGTRTTGELFF.

CDR3 region: CASSPGTGGRGYTF. The CDR3 bases are TGTGCCAGCAGTCCCGGGACAGGGGGACGAGGCTACACCTTC. The rearrangement uses TRBV6-5 and TRBJ1-2; 11 bases match TRBD1. The length of the CDR3 is 14 residues. The junction had 7 bases not matched to a gene; V was cut back by 5 bases and J by 8 bases. Germline V lookup: CDR1 MNHEY, CDR2 SVGAGI.

The rearrangement uses TRBV7-2 and TRBJ2-5; D is undetermined. CDR1 and CDR2 from the germline V gene are SGHTA and FQGNSA. This CDR3 has 14 amino acids. Between the trimmed V and J ends, which lost 4 bases and 5 bases, there was a span of 14 bases. The chain's CDR3 is CASSSSTIRETQYF. The CDR3 DNA sequence: TGTGCCAGCAGCTCCTCGACGATTCGGGAGACCCAGTACTTC.

Here the CDR3 reads CASSSWVGDYEQYF. The CDR3 bases are TGTGCCAGCAGCTCATGGGTCGGAGACTACGAGCAGTACTTC. V is TRBV7-9 and J is TRBJ2-7, with unresolved D. The germline gives CDR1 SEHNR, CDR2 FQNEAQ (reference sequence). The CDR3 runs to 14 residues. V lost 4 bases, J lost 3 bases, and 13 bases lay in between.

J is TRBJ2-7 and V is TRBV29-1, with a tentative D call TRBD2 (7 bases). Trimming took 4 bases from V and 2 from J, leaving 15 bases between them. Germline V gene lookup returns CDR1 SQVTM and CDR2 ANQGSEA. The CDR3 length is 14 residues. CDR3 region: CSVGGGGLTYEQYF. The CDR3 region has the DNA TGCAGCGTTGGAGGCGGGGGCCTGACCTACGAGCAGTACTTC.

The DNA of the CDR3 is TGCAGTGCCTGGTCAGGGGTAAATCAGCCCCAGCATTTT. It specifies CSAWSGVNQPQHF. The chain employs TRBV20-1 and TRBJ1-5, with D possibly being TRBD1 (6 bases). The V end was cut by 6 bases, the J end by 4 bases, with 13 bases between. The CDR3 is 13 residues long. Germline CDR1 and CDR2: DFQATT and SNEGSKA (reference sequence).

CDR3 sequence reads: CATSRDRARGNEQFF. In nucleotides, the CDR3 is TGTGCCACCAGCAGAGATCGGGCCAGGGGGAACGAGCAGTTCTTC. The chain couples TRBV15 to TRBJ2-1; 7 bases align to TRBD1. In germline, CDR1 is LNHNV, CDR2 YYDKDF (reference sequence). V lost 0 bases to trimming and J lost 10 bases; unmatched junction nucleotides: 9. The CDR3 sequence is 15 residues long.

Only a few counts were recorded for this clonotype. This chain connects TRBV20-1 to TRBJ2-5; perhaps D is TRBD1 or TRBD2 (5 bases each). Germline CDR1 is DFQATT and CDR2 is SNEGSKA (reference sequence). V lost 6 bases and J lost 7, with 21 bases in between. The CDR3 totals 14 residues. The CDR3 DNA follows: TGCAGTGCCGACCCCGGGACCCACCGGGGGACCCAGTACTTC. This sequence encodes CSADPGTHRGTQYF.

This clonotype has just a few counts. The chain employs TRBV20-1 and TRBJ2-5; the D call may be TRBD1 or TRBD2 (6 bases each). CDR1 is DFQATT and CDR2 is SNEGSKA in the germline V gene (reference sequence). The length of the CDR3 is 12 residues. CDR3 amino acids: CIASKGGETQYF. The CDR3 bases are TGCATCGCCTCGAAAGGGGGGGAGACCCAGTACTTC.